The 27 T cell receptor beta chains reported below all come from one sample, sequenced in a study of Tregs in tolerant kidney transplant recipients. FACS sorting followed an approximately 6-day coculture of CFSE-labeled recipient PBMCs with irradiated graft donor PBMCs. What these receptors recognize is not known. Libraries were prepared by immunoSEQ multiplex PCR; TCRdb keeps only in-frame clonotypes and omits some of them. This sample has fewer than 20,000 clones; more than 50% occur once, and the top ten carry approximately 3%. The source was CD4+ T cells from blood cultured with allogeneic cells, collected before the transplant. The source is a human patient who received a combined kidney and bone marrow transplant.

The gene calls are TRBV10-3 and TRBJ1-2, with TRBD1 matching over 7 bases. The V gene end was trimmed by 8 bases and the J gene end by 4 bases; junction bases not matched to a gene: 4. The length of the CDR3 is 12 residues. Germline CDR1 reads ENHRY; CDR2 reads SYGVKD. The CDR3 protein is CAIWGQSYGYTF. DNA of the CDR3: TGTGCCATCTGGGGACAGAGCTATGGCTACACCTTC.

By proportion, this clone is medium-sized. The rearrangement uses TRBV6-6 and TRBJ1-2; 7 bases agree with TRBD1. The germline CDR1 and CDR2 sequences are MNHNY and SVGAGI (reference sequence). With V trimmed by 5 bases and J by 1 base, 4 bases remained unmatched. This CDR3 is built from 14 residues. CDR3 residues: CASSHYRGNYGYTF. Here the CDR3 DNA reads TGTGCCAGCAGTCACTACAGGGGTAACTATGGCTACACCTTC.

The chain couples TRBV7-2 to TRBJ2-5, with D possibly being TRBD2 (6 bases). Germline V gene lookup returns CDR1 SGHTA and CDR2 FQGNSA. Trimming cost V 0 bases and J 4 bases, with 12 bases left between them. This CDR3 is 15 amino acids long. The CDR3 is CASSLAGGYVETQYF. CDR3 DNA sequence: TGTGCCAGCAGCTTAGCGGGGGGTTACGTAGAGACCCAGTACTTC.

The chain employs TRBV11-2 and TRBJ1-4, with 11 bases lining up with TRBD1. CDR1 and CDR2 from the germline V gene are SGHAT and FQNNGV. The V and J ends lost 2 bases and 8 bases, in that order; junction bases with no gene match: 4. This CDR3 has 15 residues. Here the CDR3 DNA reads TGTGCCAGCAGCTTATGGGGACAGGGGGGGGAAAAACTGTTTTTT. This encodes CASSLWGQGGEKLFF.

The chain recombines TRBV11-3 with TRBJ1-5; 7 nucleotides line up with TRBD1. Germline trimming cut 5 bases from V and 0 bases from J; bases unmatched to any gene: 4. This CDR3 is 15 amino acids long. CDR1 and CDR2 (germline): SGHNT, YENEEA. CDR3 DNA: TGTGCCAGCAGCCCAGGGGGGTATAGCAATCAGCCCCAGCATTTT. This sequence encodes CASSPGGYSNQPQHF.

The chain employs TRBV28 and TRBJ2-2; TRBD2 matches at 11 bases. V lost 7 bases, J lost 3 bases, and 4 bases stayed unmatched. The CDR3 contains 15 residues. The germline CDR1 and CDR2 sequences are MDHEN and SYDVKM. CDR3 loop: CASILAGGYTGELFF. Here the CDR3 DNA reads TGTGCCAGCATTCTAGCGGGGGGATACACCGGGGAGCTGTTTTTT.

The V and J genes are TRBV6-1 and TRBJ1-5; D gene uncertain. The CDR3 loop spans 11 amino acids. V was pared by 6 bases and J by 4 bases, with 4 bases between. The germline gives CDR1 MNHNS, CDR2 SASEGT. CDR3 sequence: CASRHNQPQHF. The CDR3 region has the DNA TGTGCCAGCAGACATAATCAGCCCCAGCATTTT.

The V gene is TRBV30, the J gene TRBJ1-5, with D unclear. The ends were cut back, 2 bases at V and 0 bases at J, with 23 bases in the middle. This CDR3 has 19 amino acids. The germline CDR1 and CDR2 sequences are GTSNPN and SVGIG (reference sequence). The CDR3 sequence is CAWSTFPRGPEYSNQPQHF. CDR3 nucleotides: TGTGCCTGGAGTACCTTCCCGAGAGGCCCTGAGTATAGCAATCAGCCCCAGCATTTT.

This sequence joins TRBV7-3 and TRBJ1-3; 9 bases match TRBD1. The V gene end was trimmed by 5 bases and the J gene end by 4 bases; junction bases not matched to a gene: 9. Germline V CDR1 and CDR2: SGHTA, FQGTGA. This CDR3 has 16 amino acids. The CDR3 loop is CASSLSPGTGGNTIYF. CDR3 nucleotide sequence: TGTGCCAGCAGCCTGAGTCCCGGGACAGGGGGAAACACCATATATTTT.

V is TRBV18 and J is TRBJ2-7; D is undetermined. Looked up from germline, CDR1 is KGHSH and CDR2 is LQKENI. Trimming took off 3 bases at V and 2 bases at J, with 5 bases between the two ends. The CDR3 consists of 12 residues. CDR3: CASSPSAYEQYF. Here the CDR3 DNA reads TGTGCCAGCTCACCGAGCGCCTACGAGCAGTACTTC.

The V call is TRBV11-2, the J call TRBJ2-7, with D perhaps matching TRBD1 (5 bases). The CDR3 loop spans 13 amino acids. The V gene lost 2 bases and the J gene lost 11 bases, with 16 bases spanning the gap. Germline values: CDR1 SGHAT, CDR2 FQNNGV. In DNA form, the CDR3 reads TGTGCCAGCAGCTTAAGACACCCGCGCAGGGAGTACTTC. It is translated as CASSLRHPRREYF.

The chain combines TRBV7-7 with TRBJ2-3; 8 nucleotides match TRBD2. CDR3 length equals 16 residues. Germline trimming cut 2 bases from V and 1 base from J; bases unmatched to any gene: 5. The V gene's germline CDR1 is SSHAT and CDR2 FNYEAQ (reference sequence). The CDR3 DNA follows: TGTGCCAGCAGCTTAACCCACGGGGGGGGCACAGATACGCAGTATTTT. Its protein is CASSLTHGGGTDTQYF.

The genes are TRBV29-1 and TRBJ2-3; weak D call: TRBD1 (6 bases). The CDR3 is 14 residues long. Per germline, CDR1 SQVTM and CDR2 ANQGSEA. V was shortened by 1 base and J by 4 bases, with 12 bases between the two germline ends. The CDR3 here is CSVEGGPLADTQYF. The CDR3, as DNA: TGCAGCGTTGAAGGGGGGCCATTAGCAGATACGCAGTATTTT.

The rearrangement links TRBV9 to TRBJ1-6; D uncertain. The V end lost 0 bases, the J end lost 7 bases, and 2 bases lay between the germline ends. The CDR3 loop spans 12 amino acids. Per germline, CDR1 SGDLS and CDR2 YYNGEE. The CDR3 region has the DNA TGTGCCAGCAGCGTAGCGAATTCACCCCTCCACTTT. Translation gives CASSVANSPLHF.

This chain joins TRBV6-6 and TRBJ2-1; D gene uncertain. The CDR3 spans 13 residues. Trimming took off 4 bases at V and 16 bases at J, with 20 bases between the two ends. Germline CDR1 MNHNY, CDR2 SVGAGI (reference sequence). In DNA form, the CDR3 reads TGTGCCAGCAGTTCTTCCGTGACTCCTTTTCGATTCTTC. Protein: CASSSSVTPFRFF.

The chain has TRBV9 and TRBJ2-1, with 12 bases matching TRBD2. Germline CDR1 reads SGDLS; CDR2 reads YYNGEE. Losses at the gene ends were 0 bases for V and 9 bases for J; bases not matched to a gene: 7. This CDR3 comprises 16 residues. CDR3 coding DNA: TGTGCCAGCAGCGTAGGACTAGCGGGGGAATGGTCTGAGCAGTTCTTC. Protein: CASSVGLAGEWSEQFF. Filled out from reference TRBV9 and TRBJ2-1, the complete variable domain reads DSGVTQTPKHLITATGQRVTLRCSPRSGDLSVYWYQQSLDQGLQFLIQYYNGEERAKGNILERFSAQQFPDLHSELNLSSLELGDSALYFCASSVGLAGEWSEQFFGPGTRLTVL.

There are a few counts of this clone. The gene calls are TRBV6-5 and TRBJ2-5; a possible D gene is TRBD2 (7 bases). The J call may be incorrect, as the DNA end agrees better with TRBJ2-7. CDR1 is MNHEY, CDR2 SVGAGI, per germline. This CDR3 contains 15 residues. CDR3 amino acids: CASTPGGGLSYEQYF. The CDR3, as DNA: TGTGCCAGCACCCCAGGCGGGGGCCTCTCCTACGAGCAGTACTTC.

The chain couples TRBV19 to TRBJ1-2, with 7 bases lining up with TRBD1. Germline trimming cut 1 base from V and 2 bases from J; bases unmatched to any gene: 4. CDR3 length equals 15 residues. Per germline, CDR1 LNHDA and CDR2 SQIVND (reference sequence). The CDR3: CASSIAKTGNYGYTF. The CDR3 DNA sequence: TGTGCCAGTAGTATAGCGAAGACAGGGAACTATGGCTACACCTTC.

The J gene is TRBJ2-2, the V gene TRBV11-2; tentative D call: TRBD1 (6 bases). The V gene's germline CDR1 is SGHAT and CDR2 FQNNGV. The V end lost 1 base, the J end lost 6 bases, and 15 bases lay between the germline ends. The CDR3 is 16 amino acids. As DNA, the CDR3 is TGTGCCAGCAGCTTAGGCTACAGGGTTACGGCCGGGGAGCTGTTTTTT. As protein: CASSLGYRVTAGELFF.

The chain carries TRBV5-1 and TRBJ2-1; 10 nucleotides match TRBD2. V shed 3 bases and J 10 bases; nucleotides not matched to a gene: 7. This CDR3 comprises 14 residues. CDR1 is SGHRS, CDR2 YFSETQ, per germline. CDR3 nucleotide sequence: TGCGCCAGCAGCTCATTAGCGGGAGGACGGGAGCAGTTCTTC. Residues: CASSSLAGGREQFF.

This clone was detected once. This chain connects TRBV18 to TRBJ2-3; 12 bases are a match to TRBD2. CDR3 length: 17 amino acids. V lost 0 bases and J lost 3; bases outside the gene matches: 4. Germline CDR1 KGHSH, CDR2 LQKENI. The CDR3 reads CASSPPVGLAGTDTQYF. The CDR3 nucleotides read TGTGCCAGCTCACCACCCGTAGGACTAGCGGGAACAGATACGCAGTATTTT.

The rearrangement uses TRBV19 and TRBJ1-1; D not resolved. The V end lost 2 bases, the J end lost 7 bases, and 14 bases lay between the germline ends. Germline CDR1 is LNHDA and CDR2 is SQIVND (reference sequence). The length of the CDR3 is 14 residues. The CDR3 spells CASSIRPWAGEAFF. CDR3 coding DNA: TGTGCCAGTAGTATACGTCCTTGGGCCGGTGAAGCTTTCTTT.

This clone was recorded only once. V usage is TRBV9 and J usage is TRBJ2-7; 12 bases fit TRBD2. Germline V gene lookup returns CDR1 SGDLS and CDR2 YYNGEE. The CDR3 is 16 residues long. V gave up 3 bases and J gave up 4 bases; unmatched junction bases: 8. CDR3 sequence: CASSENPTSGRYEQYF. The CDR3 coding sequence is TGTGCCAGCAGCGAGAACCCGACTAGCGGGAGATACGAGCAGTACTTC.

This clone showed up just a few times. The V call is TRBV4-2, the J call TRBJ2-1, with D maybe TRBD2 (6 bases). Germline lookup yields CDR1 LGHNA and CDR2 YNFKEQ. This CDR3 has 15 residues. V was trimmed by 4 bases and J by 2 bases, leaving 12 bases between them. The CDR3 loop is CASSRTGVTYNEQFF. CDR3 coding DNA: TGTGCCAGCAGCCGGACGGGAGTAACCTACAATGAGCAGTTCTTC.

This clone occurred once. V gene TRBV6-1 combines with J gene TRBJ1-5; the match to TRBD1 covers 9 bases. CDR3 length equals 14 residues. Germline-derived CDR1 and CDR2 are MNHNS and SASEGT. Trimming at V came to 6 bases and at J to 3 bases, leaving 3 bases not matched to a gene. The CDR3 coding sequence is TGTGCCAGCAGCGGGACAGGGATCAATCAGCCCCAGCATTTT. As protein: CASSGTGINQPQHF.

This clone was recorded a few times. CDR3 loop: CASSFEGVDIQYF. The CDR3 coding sequence is TGTGCCAGCAGCTTTGAGGGGGTGGACATTCAGTACTTC. This chain connects TRBV5-4 to TRBJ2-4, with D perhaps matching TRBD1 (6 bases). The CDR3 covers 13 residues. Germline V CDR1 and CDR2: SGHNT, YYREEE (reference sequence). Trimming took off 2 bases at V and 8 bases at J, with 11 bases between the two ends.

This clone is categorized as medium-sized. J is TRBJ1-4 and V is TRBV15; the match to TRBD1 covers 8 bases. Trimming cost V 1 base and J 5 bases; bases outside gene matches: 6. CDR3 size: 16 residues. Germline V gene lookup returns CDR1 LNHNV and CDR2 YYDKDF (reference sequence). CDR3 in amino acids: CATSRGLGQVNEKLFF. DNA of the CDR3: TGTGCCACCAGCAGAGGTTTGGGACAGGTCAATGAAAAACTGTTTTTT.